This is a list of T cell receptor beta chains from one sample in a study of neurological immune-mediated disorders. TCRdb redid the calling of the 5' RACE reads with MiXCR, one entry per CDR3 protein. The profile shows 80,000 to 95,000 distinct CDR3 sequences, roughly 3.2% of them singletons. The sequenced material came from PBMCs. All receptors come from a woman between 50 and 59 years old with multiple sclerosis. Each CDR3 is given with its conserved first and last residue. A D gene is named only where the DNA matches it firmly. A clone size is listed for some rows: how often the clone was seen (once, few, many), or a class if it is expanded.

TRBV5-1	many	TRBD1	TRBJ1-1	CASSRTGDGTEAFF	TGCGCCAGCAGCCGGACAGGGGATGGGACTGAAGCTTTCTTT
TRBV9	many	.	TRBJ1-1	CASSVESAGTEAFF	TGTGCCAGCAGCGTAGAATCGGCGGGGACTGAAGCTTTCTTT
TRBV7-2	many	.	TRBJ1-5	CASSLVGAQPQHF	TGTGCCAGCAGCTTAGTGGGTGCTCAGCCCCAGCATTTT
TRBV6-6	many	.	TRBJ2-3	CASSPDRNTQYF	TGTGCCAGCAGCCCAGACAGAAATACGCAGTATTTT
TRBV3-1	many	.	TRBJ2-1	CASSQVSNEQFF	TGTGCCAGCAGCCAAGTTTCCAATGAGCAGTTCTTC
TRBV5-1	many	.	TRBJ2-3	CASSPGLRGGDNRDTQYF	TGCGCCAGCAGCCCCGGACTGAGGGGAGGGGACAACAGGGATACGCAGTATTTT
TRBV15	few	.	TRBJ2-3	CATSREFVTDKQYF	TGTGCCACCAGCAGAGAATTTGTCACAGATAAGCAGTATTTT
TRBV5-5	many	TRBD1	TRBJ2-7	CASSLGGTGDTLEQYF	TGTGCCAGCAGCTTAGGGGGGACAGGGGATACCTTGGAGCAGTACTTC
TRBV7-2	many	TRBD1	TRBJ2-2	CASSLKGTAPGELFF	TGTGCCAGCAGCTTAAAAGGGACAGCCCCCGGGGAGCTGTTTTTT
TRBV19	many	.	TRBJ1-1	CASTSQGHGTEAFF	TGTGCCAGTACCTCCCAAGGGCATGGCACTGAAGCTTTCTTT
TRBV27	many	.	TRBJ2-7	CASRTGMTGEQYF	TGTGCCAGCCGCACCGGCATGACGGGGGAGCAGTACTTC
TRBV20-1	many	.	TRBJ2-3	CSPGRAGTDTQYF	TGCAGTCCCGGGCGGGCCGGCACAGATACGCAGTATTTT
TRBV20-1	many	TRBD2	TRBJ2-1	CSATGGTYNEQFF	TGCAGTGCTACGGGGGGGACTTACAATGAGCAGTTCTTC
TRBV6-2/TRBV6-3	many	TRBD2	TRBJ2-3	CASAWRGGRDTQYF	TGTGCCAGCGCATGGCGGGGGGGCAGAGATACGCAGTATTTT
TRBV29-1	many	TRBD2	TRBJ2-2	CSVEELAGANTGELFF	TGCAGCGTTGAAGAACTAGCGGGGGCGAACACCGGGGAGCTGTTTTTT
TRBV20-1	many	.	TRBJ2-2	CSARDRGSNTGELFF	TGCAGTGCTAGGGACCGGGGGTCGAACACCGGGGAGCTGTTTTTT
TRBV19	.	.	TRBJ1-5	CASSIPGRGPQHF	TGTGCCAGTAGTATTCCGGGGAGGGGGCCCCAGCATTTT
TRBV2	many	TRBD1	TRBJ1-5	CASNRGQGSNQPQHF	TGTGCCAGCAACCGGGGACAGGGGAGCAATCAGCCCCAGCATTTT
TRBV5-1	many	TRBD2	TRBJ2-3	CASSWTTSGGGTDTQYF	TGCGCCAGCAGCTGGACTACGAGCGGGGGGGGGACAGATACGCAGTATTTT
TRBV20-1	many	.	TRBJ2-3	CSARRSADTQYF	TGCAGTGCTAGACGGTCCGCAGATACGCAGTATTTT
TRBV20-1	many	TRBD1	TRBJ2-3	CSASVPGQGTDTQYF	TGCAGTGCTAGTGTGCCGGGACAGGGGACAGATACGCAGTATTTT
TRBV7-2	many	.	TRBJ2-5	CASSLTRQETQYF	TGTGCCAGCAGCTTAACCAGACAAGAGACCCAGTACTTC